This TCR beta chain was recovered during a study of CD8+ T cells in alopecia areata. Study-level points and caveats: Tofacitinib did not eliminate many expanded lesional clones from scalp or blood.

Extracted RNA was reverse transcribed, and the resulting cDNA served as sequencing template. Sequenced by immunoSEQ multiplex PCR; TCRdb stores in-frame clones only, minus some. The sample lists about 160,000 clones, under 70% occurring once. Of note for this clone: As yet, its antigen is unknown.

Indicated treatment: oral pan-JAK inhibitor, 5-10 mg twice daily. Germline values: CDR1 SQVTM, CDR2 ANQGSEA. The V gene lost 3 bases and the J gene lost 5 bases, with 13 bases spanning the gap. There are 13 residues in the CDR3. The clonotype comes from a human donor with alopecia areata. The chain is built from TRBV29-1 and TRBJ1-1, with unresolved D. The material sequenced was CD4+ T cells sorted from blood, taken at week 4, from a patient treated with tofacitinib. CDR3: CSVDRLPGTEAFF. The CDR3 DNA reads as TGCAGCGTTGACAGACTCCCGGGGACTGAAGCTTTCTTT.